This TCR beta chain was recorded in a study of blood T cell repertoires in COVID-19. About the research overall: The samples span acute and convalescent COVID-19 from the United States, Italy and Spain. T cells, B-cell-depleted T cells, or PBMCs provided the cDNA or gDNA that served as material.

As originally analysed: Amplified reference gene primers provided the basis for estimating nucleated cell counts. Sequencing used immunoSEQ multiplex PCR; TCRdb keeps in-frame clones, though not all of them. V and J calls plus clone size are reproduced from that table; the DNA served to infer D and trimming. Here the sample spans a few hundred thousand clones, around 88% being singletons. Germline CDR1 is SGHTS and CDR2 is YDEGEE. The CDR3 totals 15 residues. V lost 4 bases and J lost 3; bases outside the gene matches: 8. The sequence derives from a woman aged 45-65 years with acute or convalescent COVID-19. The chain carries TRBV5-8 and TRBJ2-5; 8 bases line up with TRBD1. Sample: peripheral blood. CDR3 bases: TGTGCCAGCAGCACCGGACAGGGTGGTGAAGAGACCCAGTACTTC. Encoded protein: CASSTGQGGEETQYF.